Included here is one TCR beta chain sequence, with context. Produced via immunoSEQ multiplex PCR; TCRdb's table is partial and in-frame only. The repertoire holds about 300,000 clones, with around nine tenths as singletons. This sample stems from a study of blood T cell repertoires in COVID-19. Overall study context: Samples of COVID-19 (acute and convalescent) were obtained from the United States, Italy and Spain. The analysed material was cDNA or gDNA that came from T cells, B-cell-depleted T cells, or PBMCs.

Germline assignment: CDR1 LNHDA and CDR2 SQIVND (reference sequence). The J segment lost 4 bases and the V segment lost 5 bases, leaving 9 bases of the junction unmatched. CDR3 size: 15 residues. The rearrangement uses TRBV19 and TRBJ1-2; TRBD1 agrees at 8 bases. Sequenced sample: peripheral blood. This TCR was recovered from a man between 65 and 85 years old with acute or convalescent COVID-19. This chain's CDR3 is CASSQQGARSYGYTF. As DNA, the CDR3 is TGTGCCAGTAGTCAGCAGGGGGCGCGGAGCTATGGCTACACCTTC.